This T cell receptor beta chain was identified in a study of blood T cells in healthy people across ages. The wider study: Capture by template switching was about one barcoded beta molecule per two T cells. General study points: A greater number of naive CD4+ cells and higher diversity distinguished long-lived donors from aged donors.

Then a second PCR, running roughly 7 to 11 cycles, was carried out with a sample-barcoded 5' primer and a J-beta primer mix. The template-switch adaptor, which had 12 random nucleotides, put a tag on each cDNA molecule. MiXCR, run by TCRdb on the 5' RACE reads, gives a single entry per CDR3 protein. The repertoire includes 600,000 to 900,000 distinct CDR3 sequences, roughly 26% of them detected once, and around 3% sits in the top ten. Concerning this clonotype itself: Its specificity is not known.

With V trimmed by 2 bases and J by 4 bases, 3 bases remained unmatched. This CDR3 is 14 amino acids long. Germline CDR1 SGHRS, CDR2 YFSETQ. These same data were also listed under a study on T cells of mothers and their children. From that paper: Related mother-child pairs showed slightly higher but non-significant overlap than unrelated pairs.

The sequenced sample consisted of blood. This TCR came from a boy between 10 and 17 years old in good health. V and J are TRBV5-1 and TRBJ2-4, with 7 bases fitting TRBD1. In DNA form, the CDR3 reads TGCGCCAGCAGCTTAAGACAGGGTAAAAACATTCAGTACTTC. Residues: CASSLRQGKNIQYF.